This T cell receptor (beta chain) is from a study of post-analysis software for immune sequencing data. Study-wide background: Progressive-relapsing, secondary progressive and relapsing-remitting multiple sclerosis were among the disease courses included. General observations from the study: Higher frequency in patients than in controls was seen for about five TRBV segments, with TRBV5-6, TRBV5-1 and TRBV20-1 among them. Normalized Chao1 diversity was significantly reduced in patients versus controls.

CDR1 and CDR2 (germline): KGHDR, SFDVKD. The CDR3 totals 16 residues. V dropped 3 bases and J dropped 0 bases, with 11 bases sitting between them. TCR beta cDNA libraries had unique molecular identifiers. Out of about 0.9 to 10 million T cells, 480,000 or so cDNA molecules were generated. A single record per CDR3 protein comes from TCRdb applying MiXCR to the PCR reads. The data show hundreds of thousands of distinct CDR3 sequences, 35% to 45% seen once. To note about this clonotype: Its cognate antigen is unknown. This may stem from a read error, because a much larger clone lies one nucleotide away.

The receptor's source is a girl aged 5 to 17 with multiple sclerosis. The V call is TRBV24-1, the J call TRBJ2-1; D remains ambiguous. The sample consisted of blood. The CDR3, as DNA: TGTGCCACCAGTGATGTCGACCCGCGCTCCTACAATGAGCAGTTCTTC. Its protein is CATSDVDPRSYNEQFF.